The rows below give T cell receptor beta chains drawn from one sample of a study of blood T cell repertoires in COVID-19. The table came from immunoSEQ multiplex PCR; TCRdb's copy has only in-frame clones and leaves some out. The sample lists tens of thousands of clones, 65% to 85% seen once, with about 16% in the top ten. The sample was peripheral blood. The receptor source for this set is an older man with active or convalescent COVID-19. Each CDR3 is given with its conserved first and last residue. The order of the fields is D gene, V gene, J gene, clone size, CDR3 length, CDR3 protein, CDR3 DNA. A D gene is named only where the DNA matches it firmly. Not all rows give a size; the values are once, few, many and, for expanded clones, a class.

d_gene: TRBD2; v_gene: TRBV28; j_gene: TRBJ2-1; abundance: -; len: 15; CDR3aa: CASSSAGSFGNEQFF; CDR3nt: TGTGCCAGCTCCTCAGCGGGGTCATTTGGGAATGAGCAGTTCTTC
d_gene: TRBD2; v_gene: TRBV9; j_gene: TRBJ2-5; abundance: -; len: 19; CDR3aa: CASSVAKEKTSGGAETQYF; CDR3nt: TGTGCCAGCAGCGTAGCTAAAGAGAAGACTAGCGGGGGGGCAGAGACCCAGTACTTC
d_gene: TRBD2; v_gene: TRBV4-1; j_gene: TRBJ2-1; abundance: -; len: 17; CDR3aa: CASSQDPSALAGNEQFF; CDR3nt: TGCGCCAGCAGCCAAGATCCCTCCGCACTAGCGGGCAATGAGCAGTTCTTC
d_gene: -; v_gene: TRBV5-1; j_gene: TRBJ2-7; abundance: -; len: 12; CDR3aa: CATRGQSYEQYF; CDR3nt: TGCGCCACCAGAGGACAGTCCTACGAGCAGTACTTC
d_gene: TRBD2; v_gene: TRBV30; j_gene: TRBJ2-1; abundance: -; len: 14; CDR3aa: CAWSVQAGRNEQFF; CDR3nt: TGTGCCTGGAGTGTACAAGCGGGGAGGAATGAGCAGTTCTTC
d_gene: -; v_gene: TRBV27; j_gene: TRBJ2-1; abundance: -; len: 13; CDR3aa: CASSFVAYNEQFF; CDR3nt: TGTGCCAGCAGTTTTGTAGCCTACAATGAGCAGTTCTTC
d_gene: -; v_gene: TRBV7-6; j_gene: TRBJ1-3; abundance: -; len: 16; CDR3aa: CASSLRGHNSGNTIYF; CDR3nt: TGTGCCAGCAGCCTCCGAGGCCACAACTCTGGAAACACCATATATTTT
d_gene: -; v_gene: TRBV7-7; j_gene: TRBJ2-2; abundance: -; len: 15; CDR3aa: CASSLQDSNTGELFF; CDR3nt: TGTGCCAGCAGCCTGCAGGACTCCAACACCGGGGAGCTGTTTTTT
d_gene: TRBD1; v_gene: TRBV6-2/TRBV6-3; j_gene: TRBJ1-6; abundance: -; len: 16; CDR3aa: CASSSPLGQGNSPLHF; CDR3nt: TGTGCCAGCAGTTCTCCTCTGGGACAGGGCAATTCACCCCTCCACTTT
d_gene: -; v_gene: TRBV7-9; j_gene: TRBJ1-3; abundance: -; len: 15; CDR3aa: CASSDYRASGNTIYF; CDR3nt: TGTGCCAGCAGCGATTACAGGGCCTCTGGAAACACCATATATTTT
d_gene: -; v_gene: TRBV12-2; j_gene: TRBJ2-5; abundance: -; len: 17; CDR3aa: CASRLKLNRDNKETQYF; CDR3nt: TGTGCAAGTCGCTTGAAGCTGAACCGGGACAACAAAGAGACCCAGTACTTC
d_gene: -; v_gene: TRBV27; j_gene: TRBJ1-4; abundance: -; len: 13; CDR3aa: CASRRTVSRELFF; CDR3nt: TGTGCCAGCAGGCGGACAGTTTCGAGGGAACTGTTTTTT
d_gene: TRBD1; v_gene: TRBV10-3; j_gene: TRBJ1-1; abundance: few; len: 13; CDR3aa: CAIKDRGDTEAFF; CDR3nt: TGTGCCATCAAGGACAGGGGAGACACTGAAGCTTTCTTT
d_gene: -; v_gene: TRBV10-3; j_gene: TRBJ2-2; abundance: -; len: 14; CDR3aa: CAIKTGTGTGELFF; CDR3nt: TGTGCCATCAAGACAGGGACTGGTACCGGGGAGCTGTTTTTT
d_gene: -; v_gene: TRBV4-1; j_gene: TRBJ2-7; abundance: -; len: 16; CDR3aa: CASRPFHSGNAYEQYF; CDR3nt: TGCGCCAGCCGCCCGTTCCATAGCGGAAACGCCTACGAGCAGTACTTC
d_gene: -; v_gene: TRBV11-2; j_gene: TRBJ2-5; abundance: once; len: 15; CDR3aa: CASSLEPRGRGTQYF; CDR3nt: TGTGCCAGCAGCTTAGAGCCCAGGGGAAGGGGGACCCAGTACTTC
d_gene: -; v_gene: TRBV3-1/TRBV3-2; j_gene: TRBJ2-7; abundance: once; len: 14; CDR3aa: CASSLYGQNYEQYF; CDR3nt: TGTGCCAGCAGCCTCTACGGACAGAACTACGAGCAGTACTTC
d_gene: -; v_gene: TRBV6-5; j_gene: TRBJ1-1; abundance: -; len: 13; CDR3aa: CASSSADRTEAFF; CDR3nt: TGTGCCAGCAGTTCGGCGGATCGCACTGAAGCTTTCTTT
d_gene: -; v_gene: TRBV2; j_gene: TRBJ1-1; abundance: -; len: 13; CDR3aa: CASSARVDTEAFF; CDR3nt: TGTGCCAGCAGTGCCAGGGTGGACACTGAAGCTTTCTTT
d_gene: -; v_gene: TRBV19; j_gene: TRBJ2-2; abundance: -; len: 16; CDR3aa: CASSIFRTPNTGELFF; CDR3nt: TGTGCCAGTAGTATTTTTCGGACACCGAACACCGGGGAGCTGTTTTTT
d_gene: -; v_gene: TRBV11-2; j_gene: TRBJ1-6; abundance: -; len: 15; CDR3aa: CASSLDLEVNSPLHF; CDR3nt: TGTGCCAGCAGCTTAGATCTGGAGGTGAATTCACCCCTCCACTTT
d_gene: TRBD1; v_gene: TRBV5-4; j_gene: TRBJ1-2; abundance: -; len: 12; CDR3aa: CASSQTGYGYTF; CDR3nt: TGTGCCAGCAGCCAGACAGGGTATGGCTACACCTTC
d_gene: TRBD2; v_gene: TRBV7-3; j_gene: TRBJ2-1; abundance: -; len: 15; CDR3aa: CASSFGGGAYNEQFF; CDR3nt: TGTGCCAGCAGCTTTGGCGGGGGGGCCTACAATGAGCAGTTCTTC
d_gene: TRBD1; v_gene: TRBV3-1/TRBV3-2; j_gene: TRBJ1-1; abundance: few; len: 14; CDR3aa: CASSSRTGRLEAFF; CDR3nt: TGTGCCAGCAGTTCCAGGACAGGCCGCCTTGAAGCTTTCTTT
d_gene: -; v_gene: TRBV28; j_gene: TRBJ1-4; abundance: -; len: 12; CDR3aa: CASHSSNEKLFF; CDR3nt: TGTGCCAGCCACAGCTCTAATGAAAAACTGTTTTTT
d_gene: -; v_gene: TRBV19; j_gene: TRBJ2-5; abundance: -; len: 14; CDR3aa: CASSIDLAAETQYF; CDR3nt: TGTGCCAGTAGTATAGATCTCGCGGCTGAGACCCAGTACTTC
d_gene: -; v_gene: TRBV30; j_gene: TRBJ1-2; abundance: -; len: 14; CDR3aa: CAWSAAGSSYGYTF; CDR3nt: TGTGCCTGGAGTGCGGCCGGGAGTAGCTATGGCTACACCTTC
d_gene: -; v_gene: TRBV10-2; j_gene: TRBJ2-7; abundance: -; len: 13; CDR3aa: CASTTSRGYEQYF; CDR3nt: TGCGCCAGCACGACCTCCCGAGGCTACGAGCAGTACTTC
d_gene: TRBD2; v_gene: TRBV9; j_gene: TRBJ2-1; abundance: -; len: 20; CDR3aa: CASSLGASGPLRRIYNEQFF; CDR3nt: TGTGCCAGCAGCCTAGGGGCTAGCGGTCCCCTCCGTCGCATCTACAATGAGCAGTTCTTC
d_gene: -; v_gene: TRBV5-1; j_gene: TRBJ2-6; abundance: -; len: 16; CDR3aa: CASSFGPGSGANVLTF; CDR3nt: TGCGCCAGCAGCTTCGGTCCTGGCTCTGGGGCCAACGTCCTGACTTTC
d_gene: -; v_gene: TRBV5-1; j_gene: TRBJ2-5; abundance: -; len: 14; CDR3aa: CASSLGGLYETQYF; CDR3nt: TGCGCCAGCAGCTTGGGGGGGCTTTACGAGACCCAGTACTTC